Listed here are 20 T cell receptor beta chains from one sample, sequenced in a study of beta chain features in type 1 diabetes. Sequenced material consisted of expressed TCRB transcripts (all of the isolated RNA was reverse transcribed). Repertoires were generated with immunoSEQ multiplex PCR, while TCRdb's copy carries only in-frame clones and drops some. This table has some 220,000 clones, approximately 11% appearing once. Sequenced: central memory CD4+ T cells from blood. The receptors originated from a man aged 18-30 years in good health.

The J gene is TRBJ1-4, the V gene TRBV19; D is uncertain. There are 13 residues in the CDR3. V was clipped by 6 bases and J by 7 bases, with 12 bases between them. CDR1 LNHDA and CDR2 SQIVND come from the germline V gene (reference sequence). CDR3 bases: TGTGCCAGTAGAACGCGCCCGCGTGAAAAACTGTTTTTT. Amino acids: CASRTRPREKLFF.

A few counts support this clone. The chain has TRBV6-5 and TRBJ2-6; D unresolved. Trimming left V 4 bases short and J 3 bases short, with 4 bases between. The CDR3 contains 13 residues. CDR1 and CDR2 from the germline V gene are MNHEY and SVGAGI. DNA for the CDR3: TGTGCCAGCAGTTTGGGTGGGGCCAACGTCCTGACTTTC. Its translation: CASSLGGANVLTF.

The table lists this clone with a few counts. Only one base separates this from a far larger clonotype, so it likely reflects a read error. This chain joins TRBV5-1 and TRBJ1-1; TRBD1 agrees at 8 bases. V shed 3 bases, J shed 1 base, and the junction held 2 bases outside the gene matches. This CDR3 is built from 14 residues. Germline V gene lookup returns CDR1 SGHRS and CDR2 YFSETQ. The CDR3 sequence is CASSSGQANTEAFF. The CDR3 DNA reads TGCGCCAGCAGCTCGGGACAGGCGAACACTGAAGCTTTCTTT.

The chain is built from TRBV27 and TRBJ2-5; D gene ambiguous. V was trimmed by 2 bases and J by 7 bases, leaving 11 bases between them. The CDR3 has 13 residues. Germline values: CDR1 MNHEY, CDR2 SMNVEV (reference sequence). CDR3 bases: TGTGCCAGCAGTTTACAATTCTTTGGGACCCAGTACTTC. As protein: CASSLQFFGTQYF.

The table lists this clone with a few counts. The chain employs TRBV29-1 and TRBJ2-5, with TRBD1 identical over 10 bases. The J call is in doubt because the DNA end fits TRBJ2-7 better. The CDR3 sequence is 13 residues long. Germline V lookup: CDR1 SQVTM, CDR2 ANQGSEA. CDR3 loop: CSATDRGSYEQYF. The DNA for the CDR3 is TGCAGCGCTACGGACAGGGGGTCCTACGAGCAGTACTTC.

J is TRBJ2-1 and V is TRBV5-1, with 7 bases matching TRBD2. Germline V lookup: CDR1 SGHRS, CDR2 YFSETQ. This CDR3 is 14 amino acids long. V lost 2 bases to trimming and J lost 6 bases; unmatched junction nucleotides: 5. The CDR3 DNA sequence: TGCGCCAGCAGCTTCGTAGCGGGCAGCAATGAGCAGTTCTTC. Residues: CASSFVAGSNEQFF.

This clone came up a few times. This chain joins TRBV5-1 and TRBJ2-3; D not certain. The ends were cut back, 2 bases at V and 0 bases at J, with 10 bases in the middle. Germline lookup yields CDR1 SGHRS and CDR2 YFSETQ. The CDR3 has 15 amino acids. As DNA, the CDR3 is TGCGCCAGCAGCTTACGGAGTTCTAGCACAGATACGCAGTATTTT. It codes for CASSLRSSSTDTQYF.

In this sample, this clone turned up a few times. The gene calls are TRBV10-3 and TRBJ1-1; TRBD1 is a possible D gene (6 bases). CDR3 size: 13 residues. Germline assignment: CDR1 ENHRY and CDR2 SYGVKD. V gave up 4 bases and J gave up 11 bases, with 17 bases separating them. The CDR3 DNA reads TGTGCCATCAGTGGGGCCCCCGAAGGGGGGGCTTTCTTT. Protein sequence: CAISGAPEGGAFF.

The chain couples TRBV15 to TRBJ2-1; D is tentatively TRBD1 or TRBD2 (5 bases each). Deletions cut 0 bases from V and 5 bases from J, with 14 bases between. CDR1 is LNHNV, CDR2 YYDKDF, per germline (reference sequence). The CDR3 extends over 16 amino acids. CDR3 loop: CATSRELGPADNEQFF. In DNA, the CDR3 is TGTGCCACCAGCAGAGAATTGGGACCGGCGGACAATGAGCAGTTCTTC.

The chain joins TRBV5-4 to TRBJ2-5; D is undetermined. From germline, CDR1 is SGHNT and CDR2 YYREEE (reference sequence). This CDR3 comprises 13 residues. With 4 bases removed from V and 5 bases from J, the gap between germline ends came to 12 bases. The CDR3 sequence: CASSPLDFETQYF. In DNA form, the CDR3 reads TGTGCCAGCAGCCCTTTGGATTTCGAGACCCAGTACTTC. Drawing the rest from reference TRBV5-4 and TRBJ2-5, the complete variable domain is ETGVTQSPTHLIKTRGQQVTLRCSSQSGHNTVSWYQQALGQGPQFIFQYYREEENGRGNFPPRFSGLQFPNYSSELNVNALELDDSALYLCASSPLDFETQYFGPGTRLLVL.

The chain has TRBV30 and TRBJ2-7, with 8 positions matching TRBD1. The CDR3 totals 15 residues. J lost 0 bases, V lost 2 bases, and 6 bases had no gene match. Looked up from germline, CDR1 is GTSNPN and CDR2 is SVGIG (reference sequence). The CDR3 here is CAWSKRTGSSYEQYF. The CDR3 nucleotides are TGTGCCTGGAGTAAAAGGACAGGGAGCTCCTACGAGCAGTACTTC.

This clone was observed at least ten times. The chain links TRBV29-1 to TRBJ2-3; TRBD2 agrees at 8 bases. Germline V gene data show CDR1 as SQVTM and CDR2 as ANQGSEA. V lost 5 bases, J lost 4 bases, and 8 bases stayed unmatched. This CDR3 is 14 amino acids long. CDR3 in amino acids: CSVTPGLDPDTQYF. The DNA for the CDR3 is TGCAGCGTTACACCGGGACTAGACCCAGATACGCAGTATTTT.

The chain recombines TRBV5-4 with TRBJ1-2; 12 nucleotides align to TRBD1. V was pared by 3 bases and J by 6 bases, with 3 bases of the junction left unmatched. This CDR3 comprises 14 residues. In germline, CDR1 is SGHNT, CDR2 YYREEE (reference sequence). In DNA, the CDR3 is TGTGCCAGCAGCTGGGACAGGGGGCCCAATGGCTACACCTTC. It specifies CASSWDRGPNGYTF.

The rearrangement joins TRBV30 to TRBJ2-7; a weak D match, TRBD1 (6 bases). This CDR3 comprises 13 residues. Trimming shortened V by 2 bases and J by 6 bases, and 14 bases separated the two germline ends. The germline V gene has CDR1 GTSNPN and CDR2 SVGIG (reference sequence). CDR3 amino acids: CAWSRDRQGEQYF. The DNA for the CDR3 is TGTGCCTGGAGTAGAGACAGGCAGGGCGAGCAGTACTTC.

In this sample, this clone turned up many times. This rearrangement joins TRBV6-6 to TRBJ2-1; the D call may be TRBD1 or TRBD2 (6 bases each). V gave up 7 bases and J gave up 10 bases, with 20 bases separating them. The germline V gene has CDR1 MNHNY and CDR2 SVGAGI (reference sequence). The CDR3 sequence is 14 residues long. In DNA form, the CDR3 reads TGTGCCAGCATGAAGGCAGGGGTCGGGGGAGAGCAGTTCTTC. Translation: CASMKAGVGGEQFF.

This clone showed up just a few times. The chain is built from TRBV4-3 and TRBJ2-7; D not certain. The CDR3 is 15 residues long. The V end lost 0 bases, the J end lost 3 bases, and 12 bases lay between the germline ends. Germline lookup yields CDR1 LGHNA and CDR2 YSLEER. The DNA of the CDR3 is TGCGCCAGCAGCCAAGATCTGGACCGCCGCTACGAGCAGTACTTC. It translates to CASSQDLDRRYEQYF.

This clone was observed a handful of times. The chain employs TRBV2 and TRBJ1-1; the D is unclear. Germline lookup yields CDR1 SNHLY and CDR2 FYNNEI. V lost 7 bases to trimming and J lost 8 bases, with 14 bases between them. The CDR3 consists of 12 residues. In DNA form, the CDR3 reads TGTGCCAGCATCCCGTCCCGATCAGAAGCTTTCTTT. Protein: CASIPSRSEAFF.

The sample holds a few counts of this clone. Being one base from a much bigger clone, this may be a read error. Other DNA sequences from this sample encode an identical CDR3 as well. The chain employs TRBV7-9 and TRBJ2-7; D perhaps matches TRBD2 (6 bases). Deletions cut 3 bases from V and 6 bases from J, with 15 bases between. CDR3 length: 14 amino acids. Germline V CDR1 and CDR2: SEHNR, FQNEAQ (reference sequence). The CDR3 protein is CASSLGRDHSEQYF. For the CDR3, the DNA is TGTGCCAGCAGCTTGGGGCGGGACCACTCCGAGCAGTACTTC.

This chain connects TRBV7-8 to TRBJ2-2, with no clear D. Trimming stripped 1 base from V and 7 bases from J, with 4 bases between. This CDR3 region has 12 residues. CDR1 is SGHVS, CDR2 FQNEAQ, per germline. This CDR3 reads CASSLVHGELFF. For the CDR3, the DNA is TGTGCCAGCAGCTTAGTCCACGGGGAGCTGTTTTTT.

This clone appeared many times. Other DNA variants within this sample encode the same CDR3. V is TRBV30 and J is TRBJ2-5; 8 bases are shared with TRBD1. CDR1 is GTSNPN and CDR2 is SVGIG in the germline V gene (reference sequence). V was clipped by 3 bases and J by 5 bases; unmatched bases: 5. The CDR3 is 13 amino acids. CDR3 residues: CAWSRRGRETQYF. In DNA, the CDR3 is TGTGCCTGGAGCCGCAGGGGGCGGGAGACCCAGTACTTC.